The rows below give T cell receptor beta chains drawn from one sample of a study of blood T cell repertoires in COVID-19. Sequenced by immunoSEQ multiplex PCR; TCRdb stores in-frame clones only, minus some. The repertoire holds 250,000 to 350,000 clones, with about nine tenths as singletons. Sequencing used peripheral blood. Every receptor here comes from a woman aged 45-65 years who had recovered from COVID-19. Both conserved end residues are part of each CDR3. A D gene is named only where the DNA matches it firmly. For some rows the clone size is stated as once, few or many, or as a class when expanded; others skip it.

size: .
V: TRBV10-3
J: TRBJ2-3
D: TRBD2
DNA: TGTGCCATCAGTGACCCTCCGGGACTAGCGTCTAGCACAGATACGCAGTATTTT
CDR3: CAISDPPGLASSTDTQYF

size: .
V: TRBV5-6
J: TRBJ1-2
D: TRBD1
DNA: TGTGCCAGCAGCTTTCCCGGGACAGGGGTCTCGAGTGGCTACACCTTC
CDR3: CASSFPGTGVSSGYTF

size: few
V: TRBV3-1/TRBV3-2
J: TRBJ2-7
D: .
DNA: TGTGCCAGCAGCCAAGCAACTAGTCTAACCGAAAACGACTACGAGCAGTACTTC
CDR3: CASSQATSLTENDYEQYF

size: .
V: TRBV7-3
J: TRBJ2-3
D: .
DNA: TGTGCCAGCAGCTTAAGGGAGGTGGGCACAGATACGCAGTATTTT
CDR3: CASSLREVGTDTQYF

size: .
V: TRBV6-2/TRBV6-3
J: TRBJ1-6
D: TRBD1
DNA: TGTGCCAGCAGTTCGCCAGGGGGTGGATCACCCCTCCACTTT
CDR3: CASSSPGGGSPLHF

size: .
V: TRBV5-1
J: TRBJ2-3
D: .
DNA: TGCGCCAGCAGCCCCCGAGGGAGCAGCACAGATACGCAGTATTTT
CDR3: CASSPRGSSTDTQYF

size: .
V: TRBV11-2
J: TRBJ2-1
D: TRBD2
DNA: TGTGCCAGCAGCTCTCCGGGACTAGCGGCCCTTTGGGAGCAGTTCTTC
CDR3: CASSSPGLAALWEQFF

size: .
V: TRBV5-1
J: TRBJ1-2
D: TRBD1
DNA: TGCGCCAGCAGCTTAGGGACAGGGGTCCTCTATGGCTACACCTTC
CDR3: CASSLGTGVLYGYTF

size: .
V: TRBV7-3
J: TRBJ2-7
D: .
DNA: TGTGCCAGCAGCTTAATGGGGGGAAGTCAAGACTACGAGCAGTACTTC
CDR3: CASSLMGGSQDYEQYF

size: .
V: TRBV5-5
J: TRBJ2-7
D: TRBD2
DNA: TGTGCCAGCAGCTTGTGGGCTGTAGCGGGAGGGCCATACGAGCAGTACTTC
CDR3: CASSLWAVAGGPYEQYF

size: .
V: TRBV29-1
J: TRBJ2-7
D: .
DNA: TGCAGCGTTGAGGGCCGCTTTCCCTACTACGAGCAGTACTTC
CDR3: CSVEGRFPYYEQYF

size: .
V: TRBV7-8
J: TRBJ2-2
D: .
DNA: TGTGCCAGCAGCTGGCAGGGAGGCACCGGGGAGCTGTTTTTT
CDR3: CASSWQGGTGELFF

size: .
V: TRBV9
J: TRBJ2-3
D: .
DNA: TGTGCCAGCAGCGCCGCCGGGGGTGATACGCAGTATTTT
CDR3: CASSAAGGDTQYF

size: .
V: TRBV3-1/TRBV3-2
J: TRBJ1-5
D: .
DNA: TGTGCCAGCAGCCAAGATAATAATCAGCCCCAGCATTTT
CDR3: CASSQDNNQPQHF

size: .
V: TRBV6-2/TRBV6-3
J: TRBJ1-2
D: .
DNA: TGTGCCAGCAGTTACGGTGCCGAATATCAGGGATATGGCTACACCTTC
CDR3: CASSYGAEYQGYGYTF

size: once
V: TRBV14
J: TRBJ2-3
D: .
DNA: TGTGCCAGCAGCCAAGTTTGGCCGGGAGGCACAGATACGCAGTATTTT
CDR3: CASSQVWPGGTDTQYF

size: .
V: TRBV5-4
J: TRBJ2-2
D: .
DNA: TGTGCCAGCAGCTTGTCCCCGGGGGTTGACACCGGGGAGCTGTTTTTT
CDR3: CASSLSPGVDTGELFF

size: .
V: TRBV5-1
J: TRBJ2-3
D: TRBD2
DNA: TGCGCCAGCAGCTCCTTAGCGGGAGCGGGGGATACGCAGTATTTT
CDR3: CASSSLAGAGDTQYF

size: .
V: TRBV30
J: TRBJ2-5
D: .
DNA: TGTGCCTGGAGTGCCCGAGAGACCCAGTACTTC
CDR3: CAWSARETQYF

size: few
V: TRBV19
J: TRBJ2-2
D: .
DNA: TGTGCCAGTAGTATTGGGGGCAGGAACACCGGGGAGCTGTTTTTT
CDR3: CASSIGGRNTGELFF

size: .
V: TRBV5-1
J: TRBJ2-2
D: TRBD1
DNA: TGCGCCAGCAGCGTAACAGGGGTTACCGGGGAGCTGTTTTTT
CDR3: CASSVTGVTGELFF

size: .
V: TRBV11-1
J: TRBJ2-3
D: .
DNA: TGTGCCAGCAGCTTACAGGGGTTCACAGATACGCAGTATTTT
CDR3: CASSLQGFTDTQYF

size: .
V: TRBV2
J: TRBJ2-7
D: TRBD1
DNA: TGTGCCAGCAGTGACCTCTCGACAGGGGGCAAGTACGAGCAGTACTTC
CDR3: CASSDLSTGGKYEQYF

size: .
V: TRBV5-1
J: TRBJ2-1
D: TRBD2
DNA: TGCGCCAGCAGCTTGGGCCGGCTAGCGGGAAACAATGAGCAGTTCTTC
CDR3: CASSLGRLAGNNEQFF

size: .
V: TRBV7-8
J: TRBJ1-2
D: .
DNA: TGTGCCAGCAGCCGTCGTTCCAGGGCGGAGTTGTATGGCTACACCTTC
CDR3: CASSRRSRAELYGYTF

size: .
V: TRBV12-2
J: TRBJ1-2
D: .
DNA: TGTGCAAGTCGCTCCGAACAGGGAAGCACTAACTATGGCTACACCTTC
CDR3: CASRSEQGSTNYGYTF